These T cell receptor beta chains were read from a single sample in a study of T cells expressing NK-cell markers. TCRdb reprocessed the 5' RACE reads; each CDR3 protein has one entry and no DNA is given. The listing records roughly 160,000 distinct CDR3 sequences. Sequenced material: blood T cells: a sorted CD56 or NKG2C T cell subset, CD4+ or CD8+ T cells, or bulk PBMC T cells (not recorded which). These receptors were taken from a man aged 18-70 years in good health. The CDR3 runs from the conserved cysteine through the conserved F or W. Fields, in order: J gene, V gene, CDR3 protein.

TRBJ2-1 TRBV7-9 CASSLTPGTGRNEQFF
TRBJ2-5 TRBV6-5 CASSYASGGTQETQYF
TRBJ2-6 TRBV7-9 CASSLGYGANVLTF
TRBJ1-5 TRBV3-1 CASGGRGARLFQPQHF
TRBJ2-3 TRBV19 CASSMDKSTDTQYF
TRBJ2-7 TRBV3-1 CASSPDSGGAREQYF
TRBJ1-5 TRBV7-6 CASSLEAGGNQPQHF
TRBJ2-1 TRBV3-1 CASSQGATEQFF
TRBJ2-7 TRBV5-5 CASSLWDSGSYEQYF
TRBJ2-3 TRBV20-1 CSARDPGAPRTDTQYF
TRBJ2-5 TRBV20-1 CSAVAYFGETQYF
TRBJ2-1 TRBV9 CASSVGVGNEQFF
TRBJ1-4 TRBV11-2 CASEITTGGHEKLFF
TRBJ2-7 TRBV9 CASSPQGGPLDEQYF
TRBJ1-1 TRBV11-2 CASSLVGGGTEAFF
TRBJ1-3 TRBV4-2 CASEAEGNTIYF
TRBJ2-4 TRBV2 CASSEARTLGDKNIQYF
TRBJ2-7 TRBV27 CASSWAGGEFGYEQYF
TRBJ2-5 TRBV12-3/TRBV12-4 CASSLGEFQYF
TRBJ2-1 TRBV6-5 CASSYSTSGGLYNEQFF
TRBJ2-5 TRBV6-1 CASTPFSAQYF
TRBJ2-3 TRBV29-1 CSVVGLAGEDTQYF
TRBJ1-4 TRBV5-1 CASSIRTGTNEKLFF
TRBJ2-7 TRBV21-1 CASSKSTGVQYYEQYF
TRBJ2-1 TRBV10-3 CAISESREGSYNEQFF
TRBJ2-7 TRBV7-9 CASSFSQGPLEQYF
TRBJ2-3 TRBV30 CARTGRVADTQYF
TRBJ1-4 TRBV7-9 CASSLATWDISNEKLFF
TRBJ2-7 TRBV7-9 CASRGGQGKPYEQYF
TRBJ2-7 TRBV30 CAWSAGIYEQYF
TRBJ2-1 TRBV11-1 CASSNTRTDGLAGSTYNEQFF
TRBJ2-2 TRBV5-1 CASSPLGQGTGELFF
TRBJ2-3 TRBV7-9 CASTPLVAVGDTQYF
TRBJ2-7 TRBV27 CASRGLAGGSYEQYF
TRBJ2-7 TRBV27 CASSLSARELTYEQYF
TRBJ2-7 TRBV7-2 CASSLGGDHNYEQYF
TRBJ2-5 TRBV19 CASRARLEETQYF
TRBJ1-2 TRBV9 CASSPLTGYGYTF
TRBJ2-7 TRBV20-1 CSAILAGASYEQYF
TRBJ2-5 TRBV5-1 CASRPRDSLQETQYF
TRBJ2-3 TRBV7-3 CASSLTPSGGLDTQYF
TRBJ1-1 TRBV10-3 CAVAGAENTEAFF
TRBJ2-1 TRBV20-1 CSARSDFSSYNEQFF
TRBJ2-2 TRBV28 CASSLSETENTGELFF
TRBJ2-1 TRBV7-9 CASSHGTTEKSYNEQFF
TRBJ1-6 TRBV12-3/TRBV12-4 CASSFGGFRSPLHF
TRBJ2-5 TRBV13 CASRKRGVRETQYF
TRBJ2-7 TRBV10-3 CAISAGLLSYEQYF
TRBJ2-5 TRBV5-6 CASSLGPAVNLQETVPRETQYF
TRBJ2-5 TRBV11-3 CASSLGVGLQETQYF
TRBJ2-2 TRBV7-9 CASRPDYRAAGELFF
TRBJ2-1 TRBV12-3/TRBV12-4 CASSFGWGNEQFF
TRBJ2-3 TRBV5-1 CASSRGLAGRLVTDTQYF
TRBJ2-5 TRBV12-3/TRBV12-4 CASSLSPQGQETQYF
TRBJ2-3 TRBV9 CASSVSGFSTDTQYF
TRBJ1-5 TRBV27 CASRKTGYSNQPQHF
TRBJ1-5 TRBV5-6 CASSLGFRSNQPQHF
TRBJ2-5 TRBV18 CASSPPARRQETQYF
TRBJ2-5 TRBV28 CASSLGQGGHETQYF
TRBJ2-7 TRBV7-9 CASSLVPAGPNYEQYF